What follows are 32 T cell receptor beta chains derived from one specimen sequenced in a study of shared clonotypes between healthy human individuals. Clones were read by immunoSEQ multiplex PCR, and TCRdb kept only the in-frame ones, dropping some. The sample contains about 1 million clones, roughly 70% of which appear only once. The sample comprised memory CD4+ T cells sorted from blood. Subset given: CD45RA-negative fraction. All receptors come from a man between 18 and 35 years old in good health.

The CDR3 region is CARSLAGWSSYNEQFF. CDR3 nucleotide sequence: TGTGCCAGAAGCTTGGCGGGGTGGAGCTCCTACAATGAGCAGTTCTTC. V gene TRBV5-3 combines with J gene TRBJ2-1; D is possibly TRBD2 (5 bases). TRBV5-3 is flagged as an ORF with uncertain function. This CDR3 spans 16 amino acids. The ends were cut back, 0 bases at V and 0 bases at J, with 10 bases in the middle.

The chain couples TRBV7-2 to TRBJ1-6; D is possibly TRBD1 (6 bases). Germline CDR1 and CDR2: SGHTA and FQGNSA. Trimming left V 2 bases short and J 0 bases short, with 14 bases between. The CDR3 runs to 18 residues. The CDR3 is CASSLILGGGSYNSPLHF. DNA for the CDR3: TGTGCCAGCAGCTTAATCCTAGGAGGGGGCTCCTATAATTCACCCCTCCACTTT.

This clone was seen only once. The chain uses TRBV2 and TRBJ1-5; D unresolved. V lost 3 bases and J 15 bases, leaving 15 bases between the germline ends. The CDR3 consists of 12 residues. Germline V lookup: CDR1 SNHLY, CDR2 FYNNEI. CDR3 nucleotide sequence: TGTGCCAGCAGTGACGGGCCGTGGGGAGCGCATTTT. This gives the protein CASSDGPWGAHF.

Here the CDR3 reads CASSPSRGNQPQHF. The CDR3, as DNA: TGTGCCAGCAGCCCTTCGAGGGGCAATCAGCCCCAGCATTTT. The chain links TRBV13 to TRBJ1-5, with D unclear. V was shortened by 5 bases and J by 2 bases, with 10 bases between the two germline ends. This CDR3 contains 14 residues. The germline CDR1 and CDR2 sequences are PRHDT and FYEKMQ (reference sequence).

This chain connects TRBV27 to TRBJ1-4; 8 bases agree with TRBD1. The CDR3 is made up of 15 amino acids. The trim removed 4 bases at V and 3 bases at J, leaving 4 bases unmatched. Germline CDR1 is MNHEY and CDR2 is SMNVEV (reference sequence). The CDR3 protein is CASSSAGGSNEKLFF. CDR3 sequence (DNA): TGTGCCAGCAGTTCCGCAGGGGGCTCTAATGAAAAACTGTTTTTT.

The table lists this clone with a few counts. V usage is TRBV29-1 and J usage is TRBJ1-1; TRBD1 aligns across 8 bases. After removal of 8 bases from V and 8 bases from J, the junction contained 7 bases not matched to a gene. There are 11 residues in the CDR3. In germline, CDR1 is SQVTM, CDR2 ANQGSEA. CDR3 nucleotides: TGCAGCCAAGGACAGGGCGGGGAAGCTTTCTTT. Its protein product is CSQGQGGEAFF.

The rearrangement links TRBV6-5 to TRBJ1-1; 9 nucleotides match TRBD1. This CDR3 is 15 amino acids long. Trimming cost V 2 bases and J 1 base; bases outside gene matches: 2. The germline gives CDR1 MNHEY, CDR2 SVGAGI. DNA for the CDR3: TGTGCCAGCAGTTACCAGGACAGGGGGAACACTGAAGCTTTCTTT. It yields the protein CASSYQDRGNTEAFF.

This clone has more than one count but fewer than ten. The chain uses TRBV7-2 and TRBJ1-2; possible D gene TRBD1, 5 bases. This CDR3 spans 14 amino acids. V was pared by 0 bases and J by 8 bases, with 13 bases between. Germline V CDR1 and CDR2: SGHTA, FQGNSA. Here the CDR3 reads CASSLALTVRGYTF. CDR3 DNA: TGTGCCAGCAGCTTAGCGCTGACAGTTCGGGGCTACACCTTC. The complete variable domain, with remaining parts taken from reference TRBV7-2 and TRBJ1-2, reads GAGVSQSPSNKVTEKGKDVELRCDPISGHTALYWYRQSLGQGLEFLIYFQGNSAPDKSGLPSDRFSAERTGGSVSTLTIQRTQQEDSAVYLCASSLALTVRGYTFGSGTRLTVV.

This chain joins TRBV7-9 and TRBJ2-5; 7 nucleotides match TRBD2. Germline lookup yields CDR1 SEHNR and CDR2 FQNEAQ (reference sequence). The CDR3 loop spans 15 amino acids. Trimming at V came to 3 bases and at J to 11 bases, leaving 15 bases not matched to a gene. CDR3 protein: CASSFPSGPAGEQYF. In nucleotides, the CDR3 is TGTGCCAGCAGCTTTCCTAGCGGCCCGGCGGGGGAGCAGTACTTC.

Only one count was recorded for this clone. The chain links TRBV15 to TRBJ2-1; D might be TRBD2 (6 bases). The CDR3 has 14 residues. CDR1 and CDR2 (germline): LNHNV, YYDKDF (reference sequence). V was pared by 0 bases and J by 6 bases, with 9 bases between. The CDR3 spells CATSRDGGGNEQFF. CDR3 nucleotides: TGTGCCACCAGCAGAGATGGGGGAGGCAATGAGCAGTTCTTC.

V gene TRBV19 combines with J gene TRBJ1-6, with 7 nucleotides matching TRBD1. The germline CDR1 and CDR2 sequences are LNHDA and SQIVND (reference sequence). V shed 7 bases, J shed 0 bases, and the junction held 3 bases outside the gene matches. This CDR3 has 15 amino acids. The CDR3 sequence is CASIQGSSYNSPLHF. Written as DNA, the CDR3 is TGTGCCAGTATACAGGGGAGCTCCTATAATTCACCCCTCCACTTT.

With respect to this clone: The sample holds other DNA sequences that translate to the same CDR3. The CDR3 sequence is CASSVDLGADTQYF. The CDR3 DNA reads as TGTGCCAGCAGCGTAGATCTTGGTGCAGATACGCAGTATTTT. V gene TRBV9 combines with J gene TRBJ2-3, with D unresolved. Trimming stripped 0 bases from V and 4 bases from J, with 9 bases between. The CDR3 is 14 amino acids. In germline, CDR1 is SGDLS, CDR2 YYNGEE.

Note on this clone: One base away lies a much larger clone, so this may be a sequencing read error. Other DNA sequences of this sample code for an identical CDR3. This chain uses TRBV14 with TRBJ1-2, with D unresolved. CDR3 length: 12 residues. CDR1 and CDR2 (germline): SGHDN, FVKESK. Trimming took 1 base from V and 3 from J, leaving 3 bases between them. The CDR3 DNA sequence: TGTGCCAGCAGCCAAGCACACTATGGCTACACCTTC. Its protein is CASSQAHYGYTF.

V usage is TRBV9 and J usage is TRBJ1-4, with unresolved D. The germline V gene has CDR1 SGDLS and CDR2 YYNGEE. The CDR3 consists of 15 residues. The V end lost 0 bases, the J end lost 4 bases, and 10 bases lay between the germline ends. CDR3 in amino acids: CASSVGVGVNEKLFF. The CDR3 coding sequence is TGTGCCAGCAGCGTAGGAGTGGGTGTTAATGAAAAACTGTTTTTT. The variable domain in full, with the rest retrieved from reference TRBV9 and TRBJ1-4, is DSGVTQTPKHLITATGQRVTLRCSPRSGDLSVYWYQQSLDQGLQFLIQYYNGEERAKGNILERFSAQQFPDLHSELNLSSLELGDSALYFCASSVGVGVNEKLFFGSGTQLSVL.

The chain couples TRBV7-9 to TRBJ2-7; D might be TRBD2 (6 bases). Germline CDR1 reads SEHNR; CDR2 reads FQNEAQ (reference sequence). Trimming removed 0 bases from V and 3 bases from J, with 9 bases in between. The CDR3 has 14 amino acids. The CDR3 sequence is CASSLAYGSYEQYF. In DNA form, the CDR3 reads TGTGCCAGCAGCTTAGCGTACGGGAGCTACGAGCAGTACTTC. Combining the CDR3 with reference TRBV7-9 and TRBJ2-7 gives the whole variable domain DTGVSQNPRHKITKRGQNVTFRCDPISEHNRLYWYRQTLGQGPEFLTYFQNEAQLEKSRLLSDRFSAERPKGSFSTLEIQRTEQGDSAMYLCASSLAYGSYEQYFGPGTRLTVT.

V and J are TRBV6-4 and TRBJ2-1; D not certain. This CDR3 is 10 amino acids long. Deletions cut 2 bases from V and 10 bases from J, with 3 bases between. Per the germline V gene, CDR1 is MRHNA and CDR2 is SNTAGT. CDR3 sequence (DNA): TGTGCCAGCAGTGACACGGAGCAGTTCTTC. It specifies CASSDTEQFF.

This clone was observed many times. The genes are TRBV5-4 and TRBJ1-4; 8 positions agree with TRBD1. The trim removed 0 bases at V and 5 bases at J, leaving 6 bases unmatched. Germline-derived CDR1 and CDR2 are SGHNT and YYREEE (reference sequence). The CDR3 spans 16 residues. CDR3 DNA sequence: TGTGCCAGCAGCTTGGCCCGGACAGGGAGGAATGAAAAACTGTTTTTT. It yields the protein CASSLARTGRNEKLFF.

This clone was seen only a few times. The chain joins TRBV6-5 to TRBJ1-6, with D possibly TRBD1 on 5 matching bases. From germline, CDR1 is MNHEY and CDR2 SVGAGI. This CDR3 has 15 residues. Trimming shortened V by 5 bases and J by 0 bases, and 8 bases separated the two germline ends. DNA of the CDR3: TGTGCCAGCAGTCCGACAGCCTCCTATAATTCACCCCTCCACTTT. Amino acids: CASSPTASYNSPLHF.

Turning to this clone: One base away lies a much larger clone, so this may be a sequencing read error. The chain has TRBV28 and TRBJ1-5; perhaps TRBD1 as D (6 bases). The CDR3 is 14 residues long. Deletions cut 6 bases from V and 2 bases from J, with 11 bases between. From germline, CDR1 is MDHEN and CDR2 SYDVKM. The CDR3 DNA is TGTGCCAGCAGACCGGACAGCCGCAATCAGCCCCAGCATTTT. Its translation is CASRPDSRNQPQHF.

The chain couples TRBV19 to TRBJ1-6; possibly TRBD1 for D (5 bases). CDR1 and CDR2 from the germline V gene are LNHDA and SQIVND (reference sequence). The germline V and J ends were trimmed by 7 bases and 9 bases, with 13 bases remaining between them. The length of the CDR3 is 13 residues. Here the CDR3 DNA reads TGTGCCAGTAAATCAGGGAGGACTTCACCCCTCCACTTT. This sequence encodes CASKSGRTSPLHF.

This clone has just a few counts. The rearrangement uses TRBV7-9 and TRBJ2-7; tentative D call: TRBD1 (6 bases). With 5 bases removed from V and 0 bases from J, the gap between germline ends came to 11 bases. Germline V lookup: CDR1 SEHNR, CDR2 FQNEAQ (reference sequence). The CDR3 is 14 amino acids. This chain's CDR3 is CASSLRDNSYEQYF. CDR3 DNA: TGTGCCAGCAGCCTCCGGGACAACTCCTACGAGCAGTACTTC.

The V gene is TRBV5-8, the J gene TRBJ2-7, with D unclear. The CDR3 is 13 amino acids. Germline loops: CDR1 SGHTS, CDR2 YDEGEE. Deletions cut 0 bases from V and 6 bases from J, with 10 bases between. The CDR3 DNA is TGTGCCAGCAGCTTGGTAGGGATACGCGAGCAGTACTTC. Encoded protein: CASSLVGIREQYF.

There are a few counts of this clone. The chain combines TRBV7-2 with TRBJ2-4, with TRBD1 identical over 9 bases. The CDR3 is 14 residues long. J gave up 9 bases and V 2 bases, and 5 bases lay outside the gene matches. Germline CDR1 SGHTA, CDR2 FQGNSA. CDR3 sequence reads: CASSLTGTGSIQYF. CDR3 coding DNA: TGTGCCAGCAGCTTAACCGGGACAGGGAGCATTCAGTACTTC. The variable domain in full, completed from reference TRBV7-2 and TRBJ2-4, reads GAGVSQSPSNKVTEKGKDVELRCDPISGHTALYWYRQSLGQGLEFLIYFQGNSAPDKSGLPSDRFSAERTGGSVSTLTIQRTQQEDSAVYLCASSLTGTGSIQYFGAGTRLSVL.

CDR3 sequence: CASSAGQNYGYTF. CDR3 DNA sequence: TGTGCCAGCAGCGCCGGACAGAACTATGGCTACACCTTC. The chain employs TRBV11-2 and TRBJ1-2; D is perhaps TRBD1 (6 bases). The V gene lost 5 bases and the J gene lost 2 bases, with 9 bases spanning the gap. The germline V gene has CDR1 SGHAT and CDR2 FQNNGV. The length of the CDR3 is 13 residues.

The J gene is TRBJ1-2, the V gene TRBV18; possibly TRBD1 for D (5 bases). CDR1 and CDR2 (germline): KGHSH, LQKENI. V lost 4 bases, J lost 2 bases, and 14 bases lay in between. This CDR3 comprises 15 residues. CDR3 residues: CASSLGGEPNYGYTF. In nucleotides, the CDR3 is TGTGCCAGCTCACTGGGGGGAGAGCCCAACTATGGCTACACCTTC. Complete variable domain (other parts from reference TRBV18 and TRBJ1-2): NAGVMQNPRHLVRRRGQEARLRCSPMKGHSHVYWYRQLPEEGLKFMVYLQKENIIDESGMPKERFSAEFPKEGPSILRIQQVVRGDSAAYFCASSLGGEPNYGYTFGSGTRLTVV.

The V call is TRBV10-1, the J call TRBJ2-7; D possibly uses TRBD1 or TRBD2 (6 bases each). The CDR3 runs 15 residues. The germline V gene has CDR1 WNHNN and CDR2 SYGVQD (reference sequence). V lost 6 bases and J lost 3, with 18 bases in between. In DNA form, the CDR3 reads TGCGCCAGCAGCGATACAGGGACTGCTTTCTACGAGCAGTACTTC. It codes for CASSDTGTAFYEQYF.

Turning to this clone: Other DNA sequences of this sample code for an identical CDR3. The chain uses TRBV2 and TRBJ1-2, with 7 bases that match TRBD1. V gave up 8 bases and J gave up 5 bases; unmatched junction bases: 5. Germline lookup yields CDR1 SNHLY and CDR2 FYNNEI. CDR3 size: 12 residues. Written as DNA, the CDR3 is TGTGCCAGCGACAGGGAGGGTTATGGCTACACCTTC. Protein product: CASDREGYGYTF.

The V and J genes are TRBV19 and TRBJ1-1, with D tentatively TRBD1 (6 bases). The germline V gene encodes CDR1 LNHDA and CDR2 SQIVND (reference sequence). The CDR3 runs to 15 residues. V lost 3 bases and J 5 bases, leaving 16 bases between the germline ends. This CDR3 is CASSINFGGATEAFF. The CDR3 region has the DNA TGTGCCAGTAGTATTAATTTCGGGGGGGCGACTGAAGCTTTCTTT.

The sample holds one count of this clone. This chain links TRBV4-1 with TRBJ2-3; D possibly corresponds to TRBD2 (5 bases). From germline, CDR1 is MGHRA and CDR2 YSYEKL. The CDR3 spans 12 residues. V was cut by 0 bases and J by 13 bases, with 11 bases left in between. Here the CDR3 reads CASSQDAGRKYF. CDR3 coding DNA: TGCGCCAGCAGCCAAGATGCGGGTAGGAAGTATTTT.

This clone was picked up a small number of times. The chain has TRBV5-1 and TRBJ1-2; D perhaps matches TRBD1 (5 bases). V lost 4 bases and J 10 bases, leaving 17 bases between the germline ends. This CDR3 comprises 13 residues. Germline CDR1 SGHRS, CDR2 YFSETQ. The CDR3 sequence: CASSREGVKDYTF. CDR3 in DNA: TGCGCCAGCAGCCGAGAAGGGGTCAAAGACTACACCTTC.

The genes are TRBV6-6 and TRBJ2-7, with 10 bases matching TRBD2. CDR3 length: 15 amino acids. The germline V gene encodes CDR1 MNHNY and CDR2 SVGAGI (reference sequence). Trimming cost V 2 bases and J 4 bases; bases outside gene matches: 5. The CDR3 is CASSYSGRAGYEQYF. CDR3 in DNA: TGTGCCAGCAGTTACAGCGGGAGGGCGGGGTACGAGCAGTACTTC.

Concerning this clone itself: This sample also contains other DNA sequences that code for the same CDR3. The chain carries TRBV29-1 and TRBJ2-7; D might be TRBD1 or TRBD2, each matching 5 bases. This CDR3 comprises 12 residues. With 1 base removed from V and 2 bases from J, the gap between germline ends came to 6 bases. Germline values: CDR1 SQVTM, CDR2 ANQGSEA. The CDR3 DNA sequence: TGCAGCGTTGAAGGGGGGACCTACGAGCAGTACTTC. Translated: CSVEGGTYEQYF.